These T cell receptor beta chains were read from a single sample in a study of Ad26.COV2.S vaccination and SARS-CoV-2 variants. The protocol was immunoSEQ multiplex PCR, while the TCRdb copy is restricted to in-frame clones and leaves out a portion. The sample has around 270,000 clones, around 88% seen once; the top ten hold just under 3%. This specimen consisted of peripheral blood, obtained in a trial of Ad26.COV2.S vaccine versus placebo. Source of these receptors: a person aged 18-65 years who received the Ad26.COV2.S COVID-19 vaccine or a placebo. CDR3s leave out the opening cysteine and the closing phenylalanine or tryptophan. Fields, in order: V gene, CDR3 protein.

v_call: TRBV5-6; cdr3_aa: ASSGTGTGEEKLF
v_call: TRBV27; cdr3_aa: ASSRVIRGSYNEQF
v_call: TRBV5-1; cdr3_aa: ASSSVADPRTDTQY
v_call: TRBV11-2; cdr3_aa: ASSPLESSYNEQF
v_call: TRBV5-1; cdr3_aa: ASSLGANTGELF
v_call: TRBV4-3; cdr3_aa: ASSQFGREQAGYGYT
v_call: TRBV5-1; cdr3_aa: ASRAQGWNTEAF
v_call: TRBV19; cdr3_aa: ASSFSTGGNYGYT
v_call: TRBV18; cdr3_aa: ASSPSGVETQY
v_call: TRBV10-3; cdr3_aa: AISEFNRGFNSPLH
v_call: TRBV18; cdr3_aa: ASSSIRQGADGYT
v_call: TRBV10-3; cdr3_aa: AISEFGGGETQY
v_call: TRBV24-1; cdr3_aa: ATSDQQGNSYNSPLH
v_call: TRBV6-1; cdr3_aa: ASRQDSSGNTIY
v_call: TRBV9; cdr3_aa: ASSPDPGQGDGYT
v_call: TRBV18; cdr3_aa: ASSTYTGELF
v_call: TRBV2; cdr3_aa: ASSELPASGRAIYNEQF
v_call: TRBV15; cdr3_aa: ATSRVRGSPLH
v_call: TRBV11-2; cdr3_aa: ASSLSGARTDTQY
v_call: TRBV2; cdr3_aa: ASRIRLVTSYNEQF
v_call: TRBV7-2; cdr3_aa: ASTPQPTNEKLF
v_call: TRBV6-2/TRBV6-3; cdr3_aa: ASSSPGGGRGAEAF
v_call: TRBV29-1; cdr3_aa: SVEGQGGFGDTQY
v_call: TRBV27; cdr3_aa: ASSFSGQGGNEQF
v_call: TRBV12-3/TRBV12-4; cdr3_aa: ASNRGVNTEAF
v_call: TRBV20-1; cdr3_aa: SASGGRSYHTDTQY
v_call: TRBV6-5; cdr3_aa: ASSYRDDSYEQY
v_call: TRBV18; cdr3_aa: ASSPSAGGLINEQF
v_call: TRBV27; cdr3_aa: ASSAGQGVGDTQY
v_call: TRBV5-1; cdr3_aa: ASSLAQTGGFGYT
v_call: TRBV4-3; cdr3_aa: ASSRQGGQPQH
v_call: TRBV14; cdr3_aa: ASSQRALRADTQY
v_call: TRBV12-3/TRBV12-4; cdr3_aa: ASTSGSAYIQY
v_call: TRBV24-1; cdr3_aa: ATSDAGTGEETQY
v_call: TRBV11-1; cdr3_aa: ASSLAGLAISGELF
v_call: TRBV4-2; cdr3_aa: ASSQEAQGNTEAF
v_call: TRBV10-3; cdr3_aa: AISETSIDTQY
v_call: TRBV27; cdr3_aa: ASITWAPTGNTEAF
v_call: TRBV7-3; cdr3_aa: ASSTRTGGITGELF
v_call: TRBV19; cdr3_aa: ASSIGWRGRRETYGYT
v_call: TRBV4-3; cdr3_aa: ASSQEGGNTIY
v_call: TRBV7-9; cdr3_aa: ASSLGPAWEAQY
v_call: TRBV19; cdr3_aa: ASSRAFNEQF
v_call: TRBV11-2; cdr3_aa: ASSPGPGELF
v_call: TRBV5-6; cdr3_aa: ASSLGTGTINEQF
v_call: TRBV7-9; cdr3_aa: ASSATTGGGSLQY
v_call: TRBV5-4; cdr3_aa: ASSRSRHVNQETQY
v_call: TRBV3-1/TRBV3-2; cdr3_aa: ASSQRRGHQPQH
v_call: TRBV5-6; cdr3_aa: ASRGQLNEKLF
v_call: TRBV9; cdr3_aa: ASSVAVGHKY
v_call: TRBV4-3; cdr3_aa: ASSQDQVNSPLH
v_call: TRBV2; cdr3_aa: ASSQDYNEQF
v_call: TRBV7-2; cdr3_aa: ASSSGNQPQH
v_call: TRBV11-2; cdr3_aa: ASSPSLLSRDRGETQY